This T cell receptor (beta chain) was identified during a study of T cells in Graves' hyperthyroidism and ophthalmopathy (dated by TCRdb to between 2018 and 2021). Some background on the complete study: Peripheral blood was sampled at the time of initial diagnosis, prior to any treatment. After blood sampling, hyperthyroidism patients were treated with methimazole at a starting dose of 30 mg daily, and ophthalmopathy patients were treated with high-dose intravenous methylprednisolone. Whether ophthalmopathy could be predicted prospectively was tested in an independent validation cohort made up of roughly 19 hyperthyroidism patients plus 17 patients who later progressed to ophthalmopathy. The study also compared thyroid tissue and blood T-cell repertoires from more than 5 Graves' hyperthyroidism patients. A discovery cohort of around 98 patients, approximately 44 with Graves' ophthalmopathy and approximately 57 with stable Graves' hyperthyroidism, was used to find distinguishing TCR V-J signatures. The paper describes TCR Vbeta CDR3 sequencing of more than 120 peripheral blood samples, made up of some 40 ophthalmopathy patients, roughly 75 hyperthyroidism patients and roughly 17 progressor patients. The approximately 90 discovery patients were randomly split 7:3 into training and test sets. General study outcomes and caveats: In validation, the model predicted progression to ophthalmopathy a median of roughly six months before onset, with roughly 71% sensitivity and 72.22% specificity. Most expanded thyroid clonotypes (frequency above 0.001) were also found in blood, which suggests that blood repertoires may mirror thyroid immune responses. Sample size was not statistically predetermined, and blinding of investigators to group allocation was not performed. A model built on a 13 V-J signature distinguished ophthalmopathy from stable hyperthyroidism, reaching roughly 88% sensitivity and about 81% specificity in cross-validation and 80%/75% in testing.

This clonotype came up many times. Its recognized antigen is unknown. Per-nucleotide qualities are absent, and no much larger clonotype sits a single base away. Between the V and J ends, shortened by 2 bases and 6 bases respectively, the junction contains 10 bases. The germline V gene sets CDR1 to SNHLY and CDR2 to FYNNEI. The cysteine opens and the phenylalanine closes a CDR3 of 13 amino acids. Of all the DNA, just the CDR3 is kept, 39 bases in frame from base 1. The TCR beta CDR3 regions were amplified from the RNA transcripts. The TCR CDR3 was subjected to a first round of RT-PCR using the HTBI primer set and the Qiagen OneStep RT-PCR kit. Libraries were constructed in a second round of multiplex PCR, after which size selection and purification were carried out. The libraries were sequenced on an Illumina HiSeq2000 using paired-end 100 bp reads. The original pipeline was this. SOAPnuke was used to process the raw data, with reads discarded if the reads contained adapters or uncalled bases, had a mean Phred below 15, or lacked an exact constant-primer or identifier match. High-quality paired reads were merged using COPE v1.2.5, and each unique nucleotide sequence was defined as a clonotype. Clonotypes were aligned to IMGT TRBV, TRBD and TRBJ reference segments using MiTCR v1.1. The analysis was restricted to V-J combinations with a frequency above 0.0001, which together covered 99% to 99.2% of the repertoires. The TCS score was defined as F50 (clonal expansion) divided by E x V (chaos), with BLOSUM62-based TCRdist calculated between CDR3 peptides within each V-J. Welch's t-statistics and random forest reduced around 510 V-J features to under 15, which were used in a naive Bayes classifier (R e1071). TCRdb reprocessing: public reads trimmed at Q25 with fastp, clones called with MiXCR, in-frame beta chains kept. CDR3 protein duplicates are merged, each entry listing the most common genes and DNA. The V and J calls, along with clone size, are taken from TCRdb and not from the paper's own processing. This sample is represented by under 750,000 distinct CDR3 sequences; roughly 20% of them were singletons. Clones ranked in the top ten supply roughly 17% of the sample.

Hyperthyroidism patients were newly diagnosed, had a disease duration of under 2 months, and were aged 18 to 65 years. Exclusion was applied to patients with uncontrolled infections, other autoimmune diseases, pregnancy or lactation. Diagnoses relied on clinical symptoms, serum thyroxine and TRAb, thyroid ultrasound and orbital computed tomography. Blood from progressor patients was drawn when they were first diagnosed with hyperthyroidism, before any ophthalmopathy symptoms appeared. PBMCs were separated from roughly 10 ml of fresh peripheral blood using Ficoll-Paque density gradient centrifugation. Progressor patients were initially diagnosed with Graves' hyperthyroidism and developed ophthalmopathy during follow-up. Trizol reagent was used to extract total RNA, and RNA quality was then checked on an Agilent 2100 Bioanalyzer.

This clonotype was obtained from a woman between 45 and 65 years old with Graves' hyperthyroidism that later progressed to Graves' ophthalmopathy. The rearrangement combines TRBV2 with TRBJ1-2, with TRBD1 perhaps the D gene, on 5 matching bases. The specimen sequenced was blood. The bases read TGTGCCAGCAGTGAACGGGGGATCCATGGCTACACCTTC. Translated, it reads CASSERGIHGYTF.